These T cell receptor beta chains were read from a single sample in a study of blood T cell repertoires in COVID-19. Assay used: immunoSEQ multiplex PCR; TCRdb lists only in-frame clones, some missing. The sample comprises about 100,000 clones, 65% to 90% of which are singletons, and 1.2% rests with the top ten. The sequencing input was peripheral blood. The receptors come from a man of 80 years or more with active or convalescent COVID-19. Each CDR3 is given with its conserved first and last residue. Each record gives: clone size, V gene, J gene, D gene, CDR3 DNA, CDR3 protein. A D gene is named only where the DNA matches it firmly. Rows give clone size only sometimes, using once, few, many, or a class for an expanded clone.

size: -
V: TRBV10-3
J: TRBJ2-5
D: TRBD1
DNA: TGTGCCAGGGATTTCGAGGGTGTGACAGGGGCCCCAGAGACCCAGTACTTC
CDR3: CARDFEGVTGAPETQYF

size: once
V: TRBV9
J: TRBJ2-2
D: TRBD1
DNA: TGTGCCAGCAGCGTAGTGGGACAGGGGCACGGGGAGCTGTTTTTT
CDR3: CASSVVGQGHGELFF

size: -
V: TRBV18
J: TRBJ2-7
D: TRBD1
DNA: TGTGCCAGCTCACCATTTGGGACAGGGGCCCGCAGCGAGCAGTACTTC
CDR3: CASSPFGTGARSEQYF

size: -
V: TRBV19
J: TRBJ1-5
D: -
DNA: TGTGCCAGTAGTCCCCCGGGTGGACAGCCCCAGCATTTT
CDR3: CASSPPGGQPQHF

size: -
V: TRBV7-2
J: TRBJ2-7
D: -
DNA: TGTGCCAGCAGCATCGGGATGAATAACGAGCAGTACTTC
CDR3: CASSIGMNNEQYF

size: -
V: TRBV7-8
J: TRBJ2-1
D: -
DNA: TGTGCCAGCAGCTTAGTCATGGGCGAATACAATGAGCAGTTCTTC
CDR3: CASSLVMGEYNEQFF

size: -
V: TRBV29-1
J: TRBJ1-2
D: -
DNA: TGCAGCGCCCGGGAAGGGTATGGCTACACCTTC
CDR3: CSAREGYGYTF

size: -
V: TRBV10-3
J: TRBJ2-2
D: -
DNA: TGTGCCATCAGTGAACTTTCCACCGGGGAGCTGTTTTTT
CDR3: CAISELSTGELFF

size: -
V: TRBV24-1
J: TRBJ1-2
D: TRBD1
DNA: TGTGCCACCAGTGGCTGGACAGGGGGCTCGGTAGGCTACACCTTC
CDR3: CATSGWTGGSVGYTF

size: -
V: TRBV19
J: TRBJ2-4
D: -
DNA: TGTGCCAGTAGTATCGGTCCGGGAAACATTCAGTACTTC
CDR3: CASSIGPGNIQYF

size: -
V: TRBV2
J: TRBJ1-1
D: -
DNA: TGTGCCAGCAGTGACAGGGTGGCTGAAGCTTTCTTT
CDR3: CASSDRVAEAFF

size: -
V: TRBV5-1
J: TRBJ2-1
D: TRBD2
DNA: TGCGCCAGCAGCGAACGGACTAGCGGAAACAATGAGCAGTTCTTC
CDR3: CASSERTSGNNEQFF

size: -
V: TRBV5-4
J: TRBJ2-7
D: -
DNA: TGTGCCAGCAGCCTACAGGGGGGGGACTACGAGCAGTACTTC
CDR3: CASSLQGGDYEQYF

size: -
V: TRBV5-1
J: TRBJ2-2
D: TRBD1
DNA: TGCGCCAGCAGCTTGCCCCCGGGACAGGGTATCGGGGAGCTGTTTTTT
CDR3: CASSLPPGQGIGELFF

size: -
V: TRBV6-5
J: TRBJ2-1
D: TRBD2
DNA: TGTGCCAGCGGAGCGGGGCCCTCCTACAATGAGCAGTTCTTC
CDR3: CASGAGPSYNEQFF

size: -
V: TRBV2
J: TRBJ1-5
D: -
DNA: TGTGCCAGTACAGGAATCGCCCGTAGCAATCAGCCCCAGCATTTT
CDR3: CASTGIARSNQPQHF

size: few
V: TRBV11-3
J: TRBJ2-1
D: -
DNA: TGTGCCAGCAGCTTAGGACGGGACTCTGAGCAGTTCTTC
CDR3: CASSLGRDSEQFF